Below are 20 T cell receptor beta chains sequenced from a single sample in a study of cytomegalovirus exposure and HLA in healthy donors. Researchers ran the PCR with 60 Vbeta and 13 Jbeta primers. Here immunoSEQ multiplex PCR was the method, and the copy in TCRdb shows in-frame clones only, minus some. Here the sample spans under 150,000 clones, 55% to 75% being singletons. The sequenced material came from PBMCs. The receptors stem from a man younger than 40 in good health and CMV-seropositive.

V gene TRBV6-6 combines with J gene TRBJ2-7, with D possibly matching TRBD2 (5 bases). V was shortened by 0 bases and J by 4 bases, with 10 bases between the two germline ends. CDR1 is MNHNY and CDR2 is SVGAGI in the germline V gene (reference sequence). The CDR3 has 14 amino acids. This CDR3 is CASSYSTDLYEQYF. CDR3 sequence (DNA): TGTGCCAGCAGTTACTCTACGGACTTATACGAGCAGTACTTC.

The genes are TRBV5-1 and TRBJ2-2; D is uncertain. The CDR3 spans 17 residues. V was trimmed by 4 bases and J by 0 bases, leaving 16 bases between them. Germline CDR1 and CDR2: SGHRS and YFSETQ. The CDR3 sequence is CASSHVFRSANTGELFF. CDR3 bases: TGCGCCAGCAGCCACGTCTTCAGGTCCGCGAACACCGGGGAGCTGTTTTTT.

Concerning this clone itself: The sample has other DNA sequences that encode this CDR3 too. The chain recombines TRBV18 with TRBJ2-7; possibly TRBD2 for D (6 bases). This CDR3 has 15 amino acids. The germline V gene has CDR1 KGHSH and CDR2 LQKENI. Between the trimmed V and J ends, which lost 0 bases and 0 bases, there was a span of 9 bases. The CDR3 sequence: CASSPPGTLSYEQYF. For the CDR3, the DNA is TGTGCCAGCTCACCACCGGGGACTCTCTCCTACGAGCAGTACTTC.

J is TRBJ2-3 and V is TRBV9, with 12 bases aligning to TRBD2. Germline-derived CDR1 and CDR2 are SGDLS and YYNGEE. J was trimmed by 4 bases and V by 4 bases; bases with no gene match: 4. CDR3 length equals 15 residues. The CDR3 bases are TGTGCCAGCAGCTTGCTAGCGGGAGGGCCAGATACGCAGTATTTT. Translation gives CASSLLAGGPDTQYF.

Here the CDR3 reads CASSGHPGGETQYF. The DNA for the CDR3 is TGTGCCAGCAGTGGTCACCCTGGAGGAGAGACCCAGTACTTC. The genes are TRBV28 and TRBJ2-5; a possible D gene is TRBD2 (5 bases). This CDR3 comprises 14 residues. The germline gives CDR1 MDHEN, CDR2 SYDVKM. V was shortened by 5 bases and J by 4 bases, with 14 bases between the two germline ends.

This rearrangement joins TRBV28 to TRBJ1-5, with D uncertain. Germline values: CDR1 MDHEN, CDR2 SYDVKM. Deletions cut 3 bases from V and 1 base from J, with 7 bases between. CDR3 length: 14 residues. The CDR3 loop reads CASSLGRSNQPQHF. The CDR3 region has the DNA TGTGCCAGCAGTTTGGGCAGAAGCAATCAGCCCCAGCATTTT. Filled out from reference TRBV28 and TRBJ1-5, the complete variable domain reads DVKVTQSSRYLVKRTGEKVFLECVQDMDHENMFWYRQDPGLGLRLIYFSYDVKMKEKGDIPEGYSVSREKKERFSLILESASTNQTSMYLCASSLGRSNQPQHFGDGTRLSIL.

The chain has TRBV19 and TRBJ2-6, with 9 nucleotides matching TRBD1. This CDR3 is 16 amino acids long. V lost 10 bases and J lost 0; bases outside the gene matches: 7. CDR1 and CDR2 (germline): LNHDA, SQIVND (reference sequence). CDR3 DNA sequence: TGTGCCACTGGGGACAGGGTATCCTCTGGGGCCAACGTCCTGACTTTC. This translates into CATGDRVSSGANVLTF.

In regard to this clone: One end of the junction is discordant with germline, which a read error may explain. The chain combines TRBV7-2 with TRBJ1-1; TRBD1 matches 7 bases. The germline V gene has CDR1 SGHTA and CDR2 FQGNSA. This CDR3 comprises 14 residues. CDR3 sequence: CASGLGQMNTEAFF. CDR3 in DNA: TGTGCCAGCGGCTTGGGACAGATGAACACTGAAGCTTTCTTT.

The chain combines TRBV6-1 with TRBJ1-1; possible D gene TRBD1, 5 bases. Germline lookup yields CDR1 MNHNS and CDR2 SASEGT. The V gene lost 3 bases and the J gene lost 9 bases, with 14 bases spanning the gap. The CDR3 is made up of 13 amino acids. CDR3 bases: TGTGCCAGCAGTGAGGGGTGGACGGACAAAGCTTTCTTT. Translated: CASSEGWTDKAFF.

The genes are TRBV6-5 and TRBJ2-1, with 8 bases matching TRBD2. V lost 8 bases, J lost 3 bases, and 9 bases stayed unmatched. CDR1 is MNHEY and CDR2 is SVGAGI in the germline V gene. The CDR3 runs 15 residues. The CDR3 nucleotides are TGTGCCAGCTCTTACGGGGGGGGGCTCTACAATGAGCAGTTCTTC. Protein: CASSYGGGLYNEQFF.

The chain is built from TRBV5-1 and TRBJ2-2; 8 nucleotides match TRBD1. Germline V lookup: CDR1 SGHRS, CDR2 YFSETQ. V lost 6 bases, J lost 0 bases, and 7 bases stayed unmatched. This CDR3 spans 16 amino acids. This CDR3 is CASTRQGPPNTGELFF. In DNA, the CDR3 is TGCGCCAGCACAAGACAGGGGCCGCCGAACACCGGGGAGCTGTTTTTT.

The chain couples TRBV10-2 to TRBJ1-2, with D perhaps matching TRBD1 (5 bases). The CDR3 extends over 13 amino acids. V was clipped by 6 bases and J by 7 bases, with 15 bases between them. Per germline, CDR1 WSHSY and CDR2 SAAADI. Here the CDR3 reads CASRKTEISGYTF. In nucleotides, the CDR3 is TGCGCCAGCAGAAAGACAGAAATCAGTGGCTACACCTTC.

The chain recombines TRBV20-1 with TRBJ2-7, with D unresolved. The CDR3 is 11 amino acids. Trimming took off 3 bases at V and 3 bases at J, with 6 bases between the two ends. The germline gives CDR1 DFQATT, CDR2 SNEGSKA (reference sequence). The CDR3 sequence: CSASVIYEQYF. The DNA of the CDR3 is TGCAGTGCTAGTGTTATCTACGAGCAGTACTTC.

The genes are TRBV9 and TRBJ1-2, with D possibly matching TRBD1 (5 bases). CDR1 is SGDLS and CDR2 is YYNGEE in the germline V gene. The length of the CDR3 is 14 residues. Between the trimmed V and J ends, which lost 4 bases and 1 base, there was a span of 11 bases. The CDR3 nucleotides read TGTGCCAGCAGCCCCGACAGAGTTAACTATGGCTACACCTTC. It translates to CASSPDRVNYGYTF.

This chain joins TRBV5-1 and TRBJ2-1; D may be TRBD2 (6 bases). The CDR3 covers 14 residues. CDR1 SGHRS and CDR2 YFSETQ come from the germline V gene. Trimming took 4 bases from V and 5 from J, leaving 13 bases between them. CDR3 DNA: TGCGCCAGCAGCCAGGAACTAGCAAACAATGAGCAGTTCTTC. Translating gives CASSQELANNEQFF.

The rearrangement links TRBV10-3 to TRBJ1-5, with D perhaps TRBD1 (5 bases). Germline lookup yields CDR1 ENHRY and CDR2 SYGVKD. This CDR3 has 12 residues. Trimming cost V 6 bases and J 5 bases, with 8 bases left between them. CDR3 sequence reads: CAIRDIDQPQHF. CDR3 DNA sequence: TGTGCCATCAGGGACATCGATCAGCCCCAGCATTTT.

The rearrangement uses TRBV19 and TRBJ2-2; D may be TRBD2 (7 bases). CDR3 length: 13 residues. In germline, CDR1 is LNHDA, CDR2 SQIVND (reference sequence). V lost 6 bases and J 7 bases, leaving 12 bases between the germline ends. The CDR3 DNA reads TGTGCCAGTAGATCGGGGGGCGGCGGGGAGCTGTTTTTT. It specifies CASRSGGGGELFF. Full variable domain (missing parts from reference TRBV19 and TRBJ2-2): DGGITQSPKYLFRKEGQNVTLSCEQNLNHDAMYWYRQDPGQGLRLIYYSQIVNDFQKGDIAEGYSVSREKKESFPLTVTSAQKNPTAFYLCASRSGGGGELFFGEGSRLTVL.

V and J are TRBV4-1 and TRBJ1-4; 7 nucleotides match TRBD1. Germline CDR1 and CDR2: MGHRA and YSYEKL. V shed 8 bases, J shed 8 bases, and the junction held 11 bases outside the gene matches. The CDR3 extends over 14 amino acids. CDR3 coding DNA: TGCGCCAGCCAGGGGCAGGGGGTCGAGGAAAAACTGTTTTTT. Protein sequence: CASQGQGVEEKLFF.

The V gene is TRBV10-1, the J gene TRBJ2-7; possibly TRBD2 for D (6 bases). Trimming stripped 5 bases from V and 4 bases from J, with 12 bases between. Germline CDR1 and CDR2: WNHNN and SYGVQD (reference sequence). This CDR3 spans 13 amino acids. The CDR3 loop is CASSKGTAYEQYF. CDR3 in DNA: TGCGCCAGCAGTAAAGGGACTGCGTACGAGCAGTACTTC.

The chain joins TRBV9 to TRBJ2-7; 8 bases align to TRBD1. The CDR3 consists of 15 residues. V shed 4 bases and J 1 base; nucleotides not matched to a gene: 7. Germline CDR1 SGDLS, CDR2 YYNGEE. The chain's CDR3 is CASSIGTGASYEQYF. The CDR3 bases are TGTGCCAGCAGCATCGGGACAGGAGCTTCCTACGAGCAGTACTTC.